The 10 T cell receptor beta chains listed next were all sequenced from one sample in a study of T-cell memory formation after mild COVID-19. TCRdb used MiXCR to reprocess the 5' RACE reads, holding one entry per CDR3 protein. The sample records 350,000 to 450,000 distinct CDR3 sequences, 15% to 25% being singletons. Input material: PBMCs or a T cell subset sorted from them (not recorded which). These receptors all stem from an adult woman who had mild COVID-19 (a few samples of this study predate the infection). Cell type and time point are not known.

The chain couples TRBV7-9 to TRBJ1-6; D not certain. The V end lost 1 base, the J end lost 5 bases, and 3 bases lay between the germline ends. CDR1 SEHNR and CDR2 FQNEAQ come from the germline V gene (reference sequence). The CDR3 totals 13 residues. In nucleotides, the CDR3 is TGTGCCAGCAGCTTAGTCCATAATTCACCCCTCCACTTT. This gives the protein CASSLVHNSPLHF.

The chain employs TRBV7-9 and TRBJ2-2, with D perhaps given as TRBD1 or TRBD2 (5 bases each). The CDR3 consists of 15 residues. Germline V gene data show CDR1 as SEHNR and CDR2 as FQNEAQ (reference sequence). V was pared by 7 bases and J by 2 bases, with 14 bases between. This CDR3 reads CASNPGRTNTGELFF. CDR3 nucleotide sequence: TGTGCCAGCAATCCGGGACGGACAAACACCGGGGAGCTGTTTTTT.

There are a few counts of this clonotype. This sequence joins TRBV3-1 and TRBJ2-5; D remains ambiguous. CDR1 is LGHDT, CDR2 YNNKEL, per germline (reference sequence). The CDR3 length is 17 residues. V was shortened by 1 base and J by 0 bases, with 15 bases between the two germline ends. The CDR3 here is CASSQVSVVRYQETQYF. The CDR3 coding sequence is TGTGCCAGCAGCCAAGTGTCCGTTGTGAGGTACCAAGAGACCCAGTACTTC.

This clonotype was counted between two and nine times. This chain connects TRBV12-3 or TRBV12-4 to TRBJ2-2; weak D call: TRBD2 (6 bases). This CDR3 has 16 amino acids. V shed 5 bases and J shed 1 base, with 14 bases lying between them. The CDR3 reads CASSPREAGNTGELFF. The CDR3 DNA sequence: TGTGCCAGCAGTCCCCGCGAAGCGGGGAACACCGGGGAGCTGTTTTTT.

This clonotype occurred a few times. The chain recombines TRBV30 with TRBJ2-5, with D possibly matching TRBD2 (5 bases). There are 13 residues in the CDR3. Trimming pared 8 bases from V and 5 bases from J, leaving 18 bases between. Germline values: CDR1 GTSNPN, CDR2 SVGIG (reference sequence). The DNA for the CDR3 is TGTGCCGCCGAAGGACCCCCGGGGGAGACCCAGTACTTC. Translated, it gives CAAEGPPGETQYF.

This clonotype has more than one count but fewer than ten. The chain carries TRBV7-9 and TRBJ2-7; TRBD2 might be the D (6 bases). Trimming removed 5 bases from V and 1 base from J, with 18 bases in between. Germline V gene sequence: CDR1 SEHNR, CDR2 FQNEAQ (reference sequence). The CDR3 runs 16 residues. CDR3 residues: CASSPPIAGLSYEQYF. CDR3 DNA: TGTGCCAGCAGCCCACCTATCGCGGGGTTATCCTACGAGCAGTACTTC. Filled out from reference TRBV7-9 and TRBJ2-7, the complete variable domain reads DTGVSQNPRHKITKRGQNVTFRCDPISEHNRLYWYRQTLGQGPEFLTYFQNEAQLEKSRLLSDRFSAERPKGSFSTLEIQRTEQGDSAMYLCASSPPIAGLSYEQYFGPGTRLTVT.

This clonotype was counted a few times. CDR3 loop: CASSWGGTNEKLFF. CDR3 bases: TGTGCCAGCAGTTGGGGGGGAACTAATGAAAAACTGTTTTTT. The rearrangement uses TRBV28 and TRBJ1-4; D perhaps matches TRBD1 (5 bases). This CDR3 spans 14 amino acids. Trimming left V 4 bases short and J 1 base short, with 7 bases between. Germline loops: CDR1 MDHEN, CDR2 SYDVKM.

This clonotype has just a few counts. Here the CDR3 DNA reads TGTGCCAGCAGTGAATATAATTACAATGAGCAGTTCTTC. Amino acid sequence: CASSEYNYNEQFF. The chain uses TRBV25-1 and TRBJ2-1; D unclear. Trimming took 0 bases from V and 4 from J, leaving 4 bases between them. Germline CDR1 is MGHDK and CDR2 is SYGVNS. CDR3 size: 13 residues.

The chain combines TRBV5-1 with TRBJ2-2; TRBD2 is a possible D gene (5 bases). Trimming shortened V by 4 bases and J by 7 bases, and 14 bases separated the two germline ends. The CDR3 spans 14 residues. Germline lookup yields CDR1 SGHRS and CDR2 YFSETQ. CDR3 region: CASSTRRVHGELFF. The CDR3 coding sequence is TGCGCCAGCAGCACGAGGCGGGTCCACGGGGAGCTGTTTTTT.

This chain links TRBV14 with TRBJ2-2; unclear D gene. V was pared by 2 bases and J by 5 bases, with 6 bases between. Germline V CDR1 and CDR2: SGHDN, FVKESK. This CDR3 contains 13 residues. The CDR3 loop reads CASSQSVTGELFF. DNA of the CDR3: TGTGCCAGCAGCCAATCGGTTACCGGGGAGCTGTTTTTT.